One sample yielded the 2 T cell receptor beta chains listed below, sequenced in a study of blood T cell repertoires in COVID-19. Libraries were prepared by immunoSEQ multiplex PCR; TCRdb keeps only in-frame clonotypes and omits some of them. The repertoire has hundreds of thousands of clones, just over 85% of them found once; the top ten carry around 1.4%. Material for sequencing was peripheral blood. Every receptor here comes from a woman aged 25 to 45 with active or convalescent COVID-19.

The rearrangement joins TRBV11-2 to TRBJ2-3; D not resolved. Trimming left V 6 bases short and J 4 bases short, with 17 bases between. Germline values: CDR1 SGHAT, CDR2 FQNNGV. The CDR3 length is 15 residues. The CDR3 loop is CASSPDFVSPDTQYF. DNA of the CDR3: TGTGCCAGCAGTCCCGACTTCGTCAGCCCAGATACGCAGTATTTT.

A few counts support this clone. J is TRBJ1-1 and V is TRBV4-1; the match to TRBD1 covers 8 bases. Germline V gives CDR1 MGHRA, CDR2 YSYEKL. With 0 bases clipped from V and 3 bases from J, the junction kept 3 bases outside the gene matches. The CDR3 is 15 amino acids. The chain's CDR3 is CASSQDRGLDTEAFF. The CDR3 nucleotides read TGCGCCAGCAGCCAAGACAGGGGGCTGGACACTGAAGCTTTCTTT.